The 8 T cell receptor beta chains reported below all come from one sample, sequenced in a study of CD8+ T cells in alopecia areata. The sequencing template was cDNA reverse transcribed from extracted RNA. The assay was immunoSEQ multiplex PCR, and TCRdb's table has in-frame clones only and misses some. Of roughly 250,000 clones in the sample, around 67% were seen once. The sample was CD4+ T cells sorted from blood, taken at week 0. The source is a human donor with alopecia areata.

The CDR3 reads CASKYTDTQYF. CDR3 coding DNA: TGTGCCAGCAAGTACACAGATACGCAGTATTTT. The chain recombines TRBV2 with TRBJ2-3; D not certain. This CDR3 is built from 11 residues. Germline values: CDR1 SNHLY, CDR2 FYNNEI. Deletions cut 7 bases from V and 2 bases from J, with 4 bases between.

This clone showed up just once. The chain carries TRBV30 and TRBJ2-7, with 10 bases lining up with TRBD2. There are 14 residues in the CDR3. V was pared by 3 bases and J by 6 bases, with 8 bases of the junction left unmatched. Per the germline V gene, CDR1 is GTSNPN and CDR2 is SVGIG (reference sequence). The CDR3 DNA reads TGTGCCTGGAGCATCCTAGCGGGGGCGGTCGAGCAGTACTTC. As protein: CAWSILAGAVEQYF.

V and J are TRBV30 and TRBJ2-3, with D unclear. Deletions cut 0 bases from V and 6 bases from J, with 7 bases between. The germline CDR1 and CDR2 sequences are GTSNPN and SVGIG (reference sequence). This CDR3 has 12 residues. The CDR3 region is CAWSVLGDTQYF. For the CDR3, the DNA is TGTGCCTGGAGTGTACTTGGGGATACGCAGTATTTT.

J is TRBJ2-3 and V is TRBV25-1, with D possibly being TRBD2 (7 bases). Germline V lookup: CDR1 MGHDK, CDR2 SYGVNS. The ends were cut back, 8 bases at V and 5 bases at J, with 17 bases in the middle. This CDR3 comprises 14 residues. The CDR3 sequence: CASSQQGGGDTQYF. The CDR3 region has the DNA TGTGCCAGCTCCCAACAAGGGGGGGGAGATACGCAGTATTTT. Full variable domain (rest looked up from reference TRBV25-1 and TRBJ2-3): EADIYQTPRYLVIGTGKKITLECSQTMGHDKMYWYQQDPGMELHLIHYSYGVNSTEKGDLSSESTVSRIRTEHFPLTLESARPSHTSQYLCASSQQGGGDTQYFGPGTRLTVL.

This chain connects TRBV13 to TRBJ1-6; 10 bases fit TRBD1. Germline V CDR1 and CDR2: PRHDT, FYEKMQ (reference sequence). V trimming: 3 bases; J trimming: 10 bases; junction bases outside the gene matches: 6. The CDR3 sequence is 15 residues long. The CDR3 loop is CASSLAGQGESPLHF. As DNA, the CDR3 is TGTGCCAGCAGCTTGGCAGGACAGGGGGAATCACCCCTCCACTTT. The entire variable domain, with the rest obtained from reference TRBV13 and TRBJ1-6, is as follows: AAGVIQSPRHLIKEKRETATLKCYPIPRHDTVYWYQQGPGQDPQFLISFYEKMQSDKGSIPDRFSAQQFSDYHSELNMSSLELGDSALYFCASSLAGQGESPLHFGNGTRLTVT.

The genes are TRBV30 and TRBJ1-4; D is unresolved. Germline-derived CDR1 and CDR2 are GTSNPN and SVGIG (reference sequence). The V end lost 8 bases, the J end lost 7 bases, and 17 bases lay between the germline ends. The CDR3 extends over 13 amino acids. The CDR3 sequence: CAHSAGPLEKLFF. The CDR3 coding sequence is TGTGCCCACTCAGCGGGTCCCCTTGAAAAACTGTTTTTT.

The chain couples TRBV6-6 to TRBJ2-5, with D unresolved. The germline V gene has CDR1 MNHNY and CDR2 SVGAGI (reference sequence). This CDR3 comprises 14 residues. The V end was cut by 7 bases, the J end by 5 bases, with 17 bases between. CDR3 coding DNA: TGTGCCAGCACCCCGACCGGCTCGGGCGAGACCCAGTACTTC. As protein: CASTPTGSGETQYF.

The V gene is TRBV9, the J gene TRBJ1-3; 7 nucleotides match TRBD1. The V and J ends lost 3 bases and 2 bases, in that order; junction bases with no gene match: 2. The CDR3 loop spans 14 amino acids. Germline V gene lookup returns CDR1 SGDLS and CDR2 YYNGEE. CDR3 in amino acids: CASSAGQPGNTIYF. The DNA for the CDR3 is TGTGCCAGCAGCGCGGGACAGCCTGGAAACACCATATATTTT.